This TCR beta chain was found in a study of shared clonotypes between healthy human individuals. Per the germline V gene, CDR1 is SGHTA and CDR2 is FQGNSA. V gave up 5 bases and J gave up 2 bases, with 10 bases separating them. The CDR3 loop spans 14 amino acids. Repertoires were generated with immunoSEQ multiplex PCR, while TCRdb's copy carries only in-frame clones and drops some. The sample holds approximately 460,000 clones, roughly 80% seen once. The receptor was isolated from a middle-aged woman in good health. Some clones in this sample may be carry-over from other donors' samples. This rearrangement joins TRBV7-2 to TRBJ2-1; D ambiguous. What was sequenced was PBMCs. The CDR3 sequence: CASSPGVAYNEQFF. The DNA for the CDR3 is TGTGCCAGCAGCCCCGGTGTTGCCTACAATGAGCAGTTCTTC.